This passage covers 13 T cell receptor beta chains from one sample sequenced in a study of cytomegalovirus exposure and HLA in healthy donors. Assay used: immunoSEQ multiplex PCR; TCRdb lists only in-frame clones, some missing. The sample has about 74,000 clones, approximately 95% seen once. The sequencing input was PBMCs. The receptors originated from a man between 18 and 29 years old in good health and CMV-seropositive.

The chain carries TRBV19 and TRBJ2-7; 7 nucleotides agree with TRBD1. V was clipped by 5 bases and J by 1 base; unmatched bases: 5. CDR1 LNHDA and CDR2 SQIVND come from the germline V gene (reference sequence). The CDR3 runs to 14 residues. The DNA for the CDR3 is TGTGCCAGTAGTGCTTCGACAGGGTCCTACGAGCAGTACTTC. Translated: CASSASTGSYEQYF.

The V gene is TRBV30, the J gene TRBJ1-2; D may be TRBD1 (5 bases). This CDR3 contains 11 residues. Germline CDR1 GTSNPN, CDR2 SVGIG (reference sequence). Trimming removed 2 bases at V and 8 bases at J, with 9 bases between. The CDR3 coding sequence is TGTGCCTGGAGTTCGGGGGACGGCTACACCTTC. It encodes CAWSSGDGYTF.

The chain links TRBV30 to TRBJ2-3; 7 bases fit TRBD2. Unmatched junction bases numbered 4, after V lost 1 base and J lost 0 bases. The germline V gene has CDR1 GTSNPN and CDR2 SVGIG (reference sequence). The CDR3 totals 15 residues. The chain's CDR3 is CAWSAGLSSTDTQYF. The CDR3, as DNA: TGTGCCTGGAGTGCGGGACTATCCAGCACAGATACGCAGTATTTT.

The V call is TRBV15, the J call TRBJ1-5; perhaps TRBD1 as D (5 bases). The V gene lost 3 bases and the J gene lost 4 bases, with 16 bases spanning the gap. The CDR3 contains 16 residues. Germline V gives CDR1 LNHNV, CDR2 YYDKDF (reference sequence). CDR3 nucleotides: TGTGCCACCAGCAGTTTTGGGGCGTCGGTTAATCAGCCCCAGCATTTT. Amino acids: CATSSFGASVNQPQHF.

As DNA, the CDR3 is TGTGCCAGCAGCTTGACGGGGAAACCTGAAGCTTTCTTT. Protein: CASSLTGKPEAFF. The chain links TRBV5-5 to TRBJ1-1; no firm D call. The CDR3 contains 13 residues. Germline V lookup: CDR1 SGHKS, CDR2 YYEKEE (reference sequence). V dropped 1 base and J dropped 6 bases, with 10 bases sitting between them. Combining the CDR3 with reference TRBV5-5 and TRBJ1-1 gives the whole variable domain DAGVTQSPTHLIKTRGQQVTLRCSPISGHKSVSWYQQVLGQGPQFIFQYYEKEERGRGNFPDRFSARQFPNYSSELNVNALLLGDSALYLCASSLTGKPEAFFGQGTRLTVV.

V usage is TRBV5-4 and J usage is TRBJ2-7, with a weak D call TRBD1 (6 bases). Trimming removed 4 bases at V and 3 bases at J, with 14 bases between. There are 14 residues in the CDR3. The V gene's germline CDR1 is SGHNT and CDR2 YYREEE (reference sequence). The CDR3: CASSTRDTNYEQYF. The DNA for the CDR3 is TGTGCCAGCAGCACCCGGGACACTAACTACGAGCAGTACTTC.

A remark on this clone: Mismatch with germline at one junction end may stem from a read error. The chain employs TRBV28 and TRBJ2-4; TRBD2 matches at 7 bases. Germline V gene data show CDR1 as MDHEN and CDR2 as SYDVKM. CDR3 length: 11 amino acids. CDR3 region: CASSSQRDANF. CDR3 DNA: TGTGCCAGCAGTTCACAGCGGGACGCCAACTTC.

The chain has TRBV19 and TRBJ2-7, with 9 bases identical to TRBD2. Germline loops: CDR1 LNHDA, CDR2 SQIVND (reference sequence). There are 14 residues in the CDR3. The V gene end was trimmed by 3 bases and the J gene end by 7 bases; junction bases not matched to a gene: 7. The CDR3 DNA is TGTGCCAGTAGTATGAACGCGGGAGGGGGAGAGCAGTACTTC. Translating gives CASSMNAGGGEQYF.

The chain has TRBV18 and TRBJ1-4; D not resolved. V shed 3 bases and J shed 2 bases, with 7 bases lying between them. This CDR3 is 14 amino acids long. Germline CDR1 and CDR2: KGHSH and LQKENI. CDR3 sequence: CASSPSGTNEKLFF. The CDR3 nucleotides read TGTGCCAGCTCACCCTCCGGTACTAATGAAAAACTGTTTTTT.

The chain employs TRBV5-1 and TRBJ1-1, with D hard to call. CDR1 is SGHRS, CDR2 YFSETQ, per germline. The CDR3 is 13 amino acids. The germline V and J ends were trimmed by 1 base and 8 bases, with 12 bases remaining between them. The CDR3 nucleotides are TGCGCCAGCAGCTTGAATGGAGGGTCCGAAGCTTTCTTT. Its translation is CASSLNGGSEAFF.

The J gene is TRBJ2-7, the V gene TRBV7-9, with D possibly TRBD2 on 5 matching bases. The CDR3 runs to 16 residues. Trimming took off 5 bases at V and 4 bases at J, with 21 bases between the two ends. The germline V gene encodes CDR1 SEHNR and CDR2 FQNEAQ (reference sequence). The CDR3 DNA is TGTGCCAGCAGCCCGGGGAAGCGAACTTACTTTTACGAGCAGTACTTC. This gives the protein CASSPGKRTYFYEQYF.

The CDR3 nucleotides are TGTGCCAGCAGCTTACACGTCGGCGGGAACTCCTACGAGCAGTACTTC. This codes for CASSLHVGGNSYEQYF. V gene TRBV7-2 combines with J gene TRBJ2-7; D may be TRBD2 (6 bases). V dropped 2 bases and J dropped 0 bases, with 14 bases sitting between them. In germline, CDR1 is SGHTA, CDR2 FQGNSA. The CDR3 contains 16 residues.

This chain connects TRBV7-9 to TRBJ2-5; D is possibly TRBD1 (5 bases). The CDR3 totals 14 residues. From germline, CDR1 is SEHNR and CDR2 FQNEAQ (reference sequence). Trimming shortened V by 1 base and J by 10 bases, and 16 bases separated the two germline ends. The CDR3 coding sequence is TGTGCCAGCAGCTTAGGACAGACCCCCAGGGACCAGTACTTC. As protein: CASSLGQTPRDQYF. The full variable domain, its missing parts supplied by reference TRBV7-9 and TRBJ2-5, is DTGVSQNPRHKITKRGQNVTFRCDPISEHNRLYWYRQTLGQGPEFLTYFQNEAQLEKSRLLSDRFSAERPKGSFSTLEIQRTEQGDSAMYLCASSLGQTPRDQYFGPGTRLLVL.